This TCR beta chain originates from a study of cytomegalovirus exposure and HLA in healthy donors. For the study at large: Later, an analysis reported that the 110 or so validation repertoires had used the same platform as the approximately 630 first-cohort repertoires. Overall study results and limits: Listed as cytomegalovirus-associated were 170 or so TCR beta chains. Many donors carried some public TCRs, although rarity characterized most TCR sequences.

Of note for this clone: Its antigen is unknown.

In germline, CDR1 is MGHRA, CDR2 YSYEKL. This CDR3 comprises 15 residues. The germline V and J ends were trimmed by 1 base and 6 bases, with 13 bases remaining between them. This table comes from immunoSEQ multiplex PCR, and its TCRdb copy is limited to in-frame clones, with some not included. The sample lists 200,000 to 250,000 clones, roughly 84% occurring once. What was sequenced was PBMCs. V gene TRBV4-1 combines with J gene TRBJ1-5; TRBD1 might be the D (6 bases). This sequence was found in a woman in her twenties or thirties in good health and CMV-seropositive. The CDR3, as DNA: TGCGCCAGCAGCCAAGGAGAACAGGGAACTCAGCCCCAGCATTTT. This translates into CASSQGEQGTQPQHF.